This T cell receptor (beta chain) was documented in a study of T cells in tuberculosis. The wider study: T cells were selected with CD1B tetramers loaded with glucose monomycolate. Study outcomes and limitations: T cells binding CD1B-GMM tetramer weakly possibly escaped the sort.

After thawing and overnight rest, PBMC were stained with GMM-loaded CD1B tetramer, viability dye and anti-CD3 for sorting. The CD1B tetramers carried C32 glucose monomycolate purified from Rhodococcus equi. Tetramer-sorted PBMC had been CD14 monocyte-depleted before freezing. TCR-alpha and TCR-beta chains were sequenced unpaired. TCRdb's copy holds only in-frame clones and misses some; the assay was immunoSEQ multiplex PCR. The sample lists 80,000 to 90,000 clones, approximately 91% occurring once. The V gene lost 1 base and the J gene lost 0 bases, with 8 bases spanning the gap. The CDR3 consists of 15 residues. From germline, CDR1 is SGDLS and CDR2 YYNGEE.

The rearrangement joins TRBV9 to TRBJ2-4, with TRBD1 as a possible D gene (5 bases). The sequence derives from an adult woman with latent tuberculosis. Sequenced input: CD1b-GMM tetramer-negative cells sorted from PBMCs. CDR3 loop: CASSVPGQAKNIQYF. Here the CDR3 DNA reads TGTGCCAGCAGCGTACCAGGGCAAGCCAAAAACATTCAGTACTTC.